Detailed here is one T cell receptor (beta chain). This sample was taken from a study of T cells in Graves' hyperthyroidism and ophthalmopathy. Study-level background: The initial diagnosis was the point when peripheral blood was collected, ahead of any treatment.

TCR beta CDR3 regions were amplified from RNA. TCR CDR3 regions were first amplified by RT-PCR with HTBI primers. TCRdb reprocessed the multiplex PCR reads with MiXCR, giving one entry per CDR3 protein. In the table there are 300,000 to 350,000 distinct CDR3 sequences, around 20% of which are singletons. A lack of ophthalmopathy progression within 18 months defined stable Graves' hyperthyroidism. On the basis of clinical symptoms, serum thyroxine and TRAb, thyroid ultrasound and orbital computed tomography, diagnoses were made. The TCR comes from a woman aged 45-65 years with Graves' hyperthyroidism. The sequencing sample was made of blood.

The CDR3 DNA reads TGTGCCAGCAGTGTCCCCCTAGCGGGAGACTTCGACAATGAGCAGTTCTTC. This translates into CASSVPLAGDFDNEQFF. The chain carries TRBV2 and TRBJ2-1; the match to TRBD2 covers 10 bases. The V and J ends lost 4 bases and 5 bases, in that order; junction bases with no gene match: 11. CDR1 and CDR2 (germline): SNHLY, FYNNEI. The CDR3 loop spans 17 amino acids.